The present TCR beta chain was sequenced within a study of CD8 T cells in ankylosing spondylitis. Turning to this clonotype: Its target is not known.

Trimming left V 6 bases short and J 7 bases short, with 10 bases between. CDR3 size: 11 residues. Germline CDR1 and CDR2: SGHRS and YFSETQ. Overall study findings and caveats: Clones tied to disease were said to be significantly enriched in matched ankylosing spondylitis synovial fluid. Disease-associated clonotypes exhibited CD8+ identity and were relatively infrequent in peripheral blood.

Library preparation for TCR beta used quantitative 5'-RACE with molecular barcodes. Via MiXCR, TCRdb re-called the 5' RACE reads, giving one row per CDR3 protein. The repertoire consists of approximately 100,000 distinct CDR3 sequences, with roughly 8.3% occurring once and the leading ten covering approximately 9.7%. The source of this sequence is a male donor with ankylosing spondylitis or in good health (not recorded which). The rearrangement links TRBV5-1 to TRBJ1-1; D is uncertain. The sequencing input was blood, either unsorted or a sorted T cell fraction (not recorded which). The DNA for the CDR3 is TGCGCCAGCAACTCAGGACTTGAAGCTTTCTTT. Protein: CASNSGLEAFF.